The 21 T cell receptor beta chains given below trace back to one sample, sequenced in a study of T cell changes during pregnancy in multiple sclerosis. Profiling relied on immunoSEQ multiplex PCR, and the TCRdb table lists in-frame clones only, not all of them. In the table there are about 52,000 clones, 80% to 95% of which are singletons. Material: CD4+ T cells from peripheral blood mononuclear cells, obtained after pregnancy. The receptors were sampled from a female donor in good health, enrolled as a control in a pregnancy study.

The V call is TRBV19, the J call TRBJ1-6; 8 nucleotides line up with TRBD1. The CDR3 is 16 residues long. Trimming at V came to 3 bases and at J to 9 bases, leaving 10 bases not matched to a gene. Germline V gene data show CDR1 as LNHDA and CDR2 as SQIVND (reference sequence). Here the CDR3 reads CASSIVRTGSGSPLHF. The CDR3 nucleotides read TGTGCCAGTAGTATCGTCCGGACAGGGTCGGGTTCACCCCTCCACTTT.

DNA for the CDR3: TGTGCCAGCAGCCTTACGGGGGCTGAAGCTTTCTTT. It yields the protein CASSLTGAEAFF. This rearrangement joins TRBV5-6 to TRBJ1-1, with D perhaps matching TRBD1 (5 bases). The CDR3 is 12 residues long. V was shortened by 4 bases and J by 6 bases, with 10 bases between the two germline ends. In germline, CDR1 is SGHDT, CDR2 YYEEEE. The complete variable domain, with remaining parts taken from reference TRBV5-6 and TRBJ1-1, reads DAGVTQSPTHLIKTRGQQVTLRCSPKSGHDTVSWYQQALGQGPQFIFQYYEEEERQRGNFPDRFSGHQFPNYSSELNVNALLLGDSALYLCASSLTGAEAFFGQGTRLTVV.

The rearrangement links TRBV18 to TRBJ2-1; tentative D call: TRBD1 (5 bases). V was cut by 0 bases and J by 1 base, with 7 bases left in between. There are 15 residues in the CDR3. Per germline, CDR1 KGHSH and CDR2 LQKENI. This chain's CDR3 is CASSPPTGSYNEQFF. CDR3 coding DNA: TGTGCCAGCTCACCACCCACAGGATCCTACAATGAGCAGTTCTTC.

The chain has TRBV28 and TRBJ1-1; no firm D call. The germline gives CDR1 MDHEN, CDR2 SYDVKM. Deletions cut 5 bases from V and 1 base from J, with 14 bases between. The CDR3 runs 15 residues. CDR3 nucleotide sequence: TGTGCCAGCAGTCCAGTTTCGGGTCAGAACACTGAAGCTTTCTTT. Translated, it gives CASSPVSGQNTEAFF.

The count of this clone is one. The J gene is TRBJ1-1, the V gene TRBV2; the D gene is possibly TRBD1 (6 bases). Germline V CDR1 and CDR2: SNHLY, FYNNEI. V dropped 8 bases and J dropped 6 bases, with 16 bases sitting between them. The CDR3 has 13 residues. The CDR3 DNA sequence: TGTGCCAGCTCTCGACAGGAAAGGGCTGAAGCTTTCTTT. It translates to CASSRQERAEAFF.

The rearrangement uses TRBV6-1 and TRBJ1-4; TRBD1 agrees at 9 bases. V shed 2 bases and J 7 bases; nucleotides not matched to a gene: 2. CDR3 length: 14 residues. Germline V gene sequence: CDR1 MNHNS, CDR2 SASEGT. The CDR3, as DNA: TGTGCCAGCAGTGAACAGGACAGGGGTGAAAAACTGTTTTTT. Amino acid sequence: CASSEQDRGEKLFF.

The gene calls are TRBV18 and TRBJ1-1; 12 positions agree with TRBD1. V was pared by 1 base and J by 4 bases, with 1 base of the junction left unmatched. CDR3 length equals 15 residues. CDR1 and CDR2 (germline): KGHSH, LQKENI. The CDR3 nucleotides read TGTGCCAGCTCACCACAGGGACAGGGGGCCACTGAAGCTTTCTTT. This gives the protein CASSPQGQGATEAFF.

In this sample, this clone turned up once. The chain recombines TRBV28 with TRBJ1-4; D is ambiguous. The CDR3 length is 13 residues. Trimming pared 4 bases from V and 8 bases from J, leaving 11 bases between. Germline assignment: CDR1 MDHEN and CDR2 SYDVKM. CDR3 nucleotides: TGTGCCAGCAGTTCCCCTTCGGGGGAAAAACTGTTTTTT. It specifies CASSSPSGEKLFF. The entire variable domain, with the rest obtained from reference TRBV28 and TRBJ1-4, is as follows: DVKVTQSSRYLVKRTGEKVFLECVQDMDHENMFWYRQDPGLGLRLIYFSYDVKMKEKGDIPEGYSVSREKKERFSLILESASTNQTSMYLCASSSPSGEKLFFGSGTQLSVL.

V gene TRBV10-3 combines with J gene TRBJ2-4, with a weak D call TRBD2 (5 bases). Germline V gene lookup returns CDR1 ENHRY and CDR2 SYGVKD. V was cut by 0 bases and J by 7 bases, with 10 bases left in between. The CDR3 has 14 amino acids. The CDR3 reads CAISESSRGNIQYF. Written as DNA, the CDR3 is TGTGCCATCAGTGAGTCGAGCCGCGGGAACATTCAGTACTTC.

The chain joins TRBV4-2 to TRBJ2-7; possibly TRBD1 for D (6 bases). From germline, CDR1 is LGHNA and CDR2 YNFKEQ. The CDR3 totals 14 residues. V was pared by 0 bases and J by 5 bases, with 11 bases between. CDR3 sequence reads: CASSQDSRGHEQYF. The CDR3 nucleotides are TGTGCCAGCAGCCAAGATTCCAGGGGCCACGAGCAGTACTTC.

The V gene is TRBV4-1, the J gene TRBJ1-4; D is perhaps TRBD1 (6 bases). The V end lost 3 bases, the J end lost 0 bases, and 14 bases lay between the germline ends. CDR1 and CDR2 (germline): MGHRA, YSYEKL. This CDR3 region has 17 residues. CDR3 residues: CASSHMGRGTTNEKLFF. The CDR3 nucleotides are TGCGCCAGCAGCCACATGGGGAGGGGGACAACTAATGAAAAACTGTTTTTT.

This clone was observed a handful of times. The V and J genes are TRBV18 and TRBJ1-4, with D unclear. Deletions cut 3 bases from V and 10 bases from J, with 15 bases between. The CDR3 covers 14 residues. In germline, CDR1 is KGHSH, CDR2 LQKENI. CDR3 in amino acids: CASSPTGGGAKLFF. CDR3 nucleotides: TGTGCCAGCTCACCGACGGGTGGAGGTGCAAAACTGTTTTTT.

The chain uses TRBV14 and TRBJ1-2, with D perhaps TRBD1 (5 bases). V was trimmed by 2 bases and J by 7 bases, leaving 20 bases between them. CDR1 is SGHDN and CDR2 is FVKESK in the germline V gene. This CDR3 is 16 amino acids long. CDR3 in amino acids: CASSQYFGPQGAGYTF. In DNA form, the CDR3 reads TGTGCCAGCAGCCAATACTTTGGGCCTCAGGGCGCTGGCTACACCTTC.

This clone was observed a single time. This sequence joins TRBV5-8 and TRBJ2-5; TRBD2 aligns across 7 bases. Losses at the gene ends were 4 bases for V and 2 bases for J; bases not matched to a gene: 8. Germline CDR1 is SGHTS and CDR2 is YDEGEE. The CDR3 length is 15 residues. The CDR3 loop is CASSPGGGVQETQYF. CDR3 bases: TGTGCCAGCAGCCCAGGTGGGGGGGTACAAGAGACCCAGTACTTC.

The CDR3 reads CASSLTGDQPQHF. The CDR3 nucleotides read TGCGCCAGCAGCCTCACAGGGGATCAGCCCCAGCATTTT. The chain recombines TRBV4-1 with TRBJ1-5; TRBD1 matches at 7 bases. Germline CDR1 is MGHRA and CDR2 is YSYEKL. There are 13 residues in the CDR3. The junction had 2 bases not matched to a gene; V was cut back by 4 bases and J by 5 bases.

As DNA, the CDR3 is TGCGCCAGCAGCCAGGATCGGAGGTCGTACACCTTC. Amino acids: CASSQDRRSYTF. This rearrangement joins TRBV4-1 to TRBJ1-2; D unresolved. Trimming cost V 3 bases and J 11 bases, with 13 bases left between them. Germline CDR1 MGHRA, CDR2 YSYEKL. This CDR3 comprises 12 residues.

The rearrangement uses TRBV7-9 and TRBJ1-1; D unresolved. Trimming pared 0 bases from V and 0 bases from J, leaving 14 bases between. CDR1 is SEHNR, CDR2 FQNEAQ, per germline (reference sequence). The CDR3 loop spans 17 amino acids. Here the CDR3 reads CASSLAMASRLNTEAFF. Written as DNA, the CDR3 is TGTGCCAGCAGCTTAGCGATGGCCTCCAGGTTGAACACTGAAGCTTTCTTT. Full variable domain (rest looked up from reference TRBV7-9 and TRBJ1-1): DTGVSQNPRHKITKRGQNVTFRCDPISEHNRLYWYRQTLGQGPEFLTYFQNEAQLEKSRLLSDRFSAERPKGSFSTLEIQRTEQGDSAMYLCASSLAMASRLNTEAFFGQGTRLTVV.

The chain has TRBV28 and TRBJ2-3, with 8 bases lining up with TRBD2. Germline values: CDR1 MDHEN, CDR2 SYDVKM. The CDR3 loop spans 15 amino acids. V was clipped by 6 bases and J by 5 bases; unmatched bases: 10. The DNA for the CDR3 is TGTGCCAGCAGATCCTACGGGGGGGCTCAAGATACGCAGTATTTT. This translates into CASRSYGGAQDTQYF.

The chain recombines TRBV9 with TRBJ2-5, with 14 bases matching TRBD2. V shed 5 bases and J 5 bases; nucleotides not matched to a gene: 5. The germline gives CDR1 SGDLS, CDR2 YYNGEE. This CDR3 spans 15 amino acids. The CDR3 DNA reads TGTGCCAGCAGTACGGGACTAGCGGGGGTGGAGACCCAGTACTTC. It specifies CASSTGLAGVETQYF.

The J gene is TRBJ2-6, the V gene TRBV5-6, with 9 bases fitting TRBD1. Trimming cost V 3 bases and J 2 bases; bases outside gene matches: 9. There are 18 residues in the CDR3. CDR1 is SGHDT, CDR2 YYEEEE, per germline. CDR3 in DNA: TGTGCCAGCAGCTCGAGACAGGGGGATGATACTGGGGCCAACGTCCTGACTTTC. Translated, it gives CASSSRQGDDTGANVLTF.

V and J are TRBV28 and TRBJ1-4; TRBD1 aligns across 7 bases. Germline trimming cut 3 bases from V and 7 bases from J; bases unmatched to any gene: 5. Germline V lookup: CDR1 MDHEN, CDR2 SYDVKM. The CDR3 has 14 amino acids. Here the CDR3 reads CASSFRGGGEKLFF. The DNA for the CDR3 is TGTGCCAGCAGTTTCAGAGGGGGCGGTGAAAAACTGTTTTTT.